Listed below are T cell receptor beta chains from one sample, sequenced in a study of CD8 T cells in Susac syndrome. TCRdb used MiXCR to reprocess the immunoSEQ multiplex PCR reads, holding one entry per CDR3 protein. The sample contains about 240,000 distinct CDR3 sequences, around 96% of which appear only once. Sequenced input: CD4+ T cells from PBMCs. The receptors derive from a human donor with Susac syndrome. Each CDR3 is given with its conserved first and last residue.

>TRBJ2-5|TRBV15
CATSRVRGAGAGGQYF
>TRBJ1-2|TRBV20-1
CSARDHRDYGYTF
>TRBJ2-5|TRBV5-1
CASSLYPQGPGQETQYF
>TRBJ2-3|TRBV20-1
CSARDEPTDTQYF
>TRBJ1-2|TRBV7-3
CASSLNSGSPYGYTF
>TRBJ2-1|TRBV3-1
CASSQASGRSYNEQFF
>TRBJ2-7|TRBV25-1
CASSEATNEEQYF
>TRBJ1-5|TRBV28
CASSPDLYQPQHF
>TRBJ1-5|TRBV19
CATEGGTNQPQHF
>TRBJ1-1|TRBV29-1
CSGRDSTEAFF
>TRBJ2-5|TRBV20-1
CSAERDTQETQYF
>TRBJ1-1|TRBV7-3
CASRPTGEGTEAFF
>TRBJ1-2|TRBV6-5
CASSYEQGGIGYTF
>TRBJ2-7|TRBV28
CASSLLKGEQYF
>TRBJ2-1|TRBV30
CAWSLGQGYNEQFF
>TRBJ1-2|TRBV2
CASSEERQGRDGYTF
>TRBJ1-2|TRBV2
CASSVRAGYTF
>TRBJ2-7|TRBV15
CATSRVAGGPYEQYF
>TRBJ2-3|TRBV18
CASSLDRAGTDTQYF
>TRBJ1-1|TRBV2
CANLRDANTEAFF
>TRBJ2-1|TRBV5-1
CASSYRSTSGRLGNEQFF
>TRBJ2-4|TRBV30
CAWRRLEENIQYF
>TRBJ1-2|TRBV29-1
CTSSDPRSNYGYTF
>TRBJ2-1|TRBV20-1
CSAREAGARQFF
>TRBJ2-7|TRBV20-1
CSARGGRGSSYEQYF
>TRBJ2-1|TRBV5-4
CASTRGQGHEQFF
>TRBJ2-7|TRBV4-1
CASSHRDSRTYEQYF
>TRBJ1-1|TRBV2
CASNRQAMNTEAFF
>TRBJ2-7|TRBV7-2
CASSLARLVDEQYF
>TRBJ1-1|TRBV4-1
CASSQTPGQGFEVFF
>TRBJ2-1|TRBV28
CASSSGLAGGRNNEQFF
>TRBJ1-5|TRBV19
CASRTGQGVGNQPQHF
>TRBJ2-7|TRBV4-1
CASSQDRPYEQYF
>TRBJ2-5|TRBV23-1
CASSQSKETQYF
>TRBJ2-1|TRBV20-1
CSARPTSGSVSFEQFF
>TRBJ2-1|TRBV20-1
CSADPGLAHYNEQFF
>TRBJ2-5|TRBV25-1
CASINIIRARGQETQYF
>TRBJ1-2|TRBV20-1
CSVDHNYGYTF
>TRBJ1-2|TRBV5-1
CASSLDSHGYTF
>TRBJ2-3|TRBV3-1
CASSQDYGATDTQYF
>TRBJ2-1|TRBV21-1
CASSKRKGRSSYNEQFF
>TRBJ1-2|TRBV29-1
CSVEDLVGYGYTF
>TRBJ2-6|TRBV27
CASSLKGANVLTF
>TRBJ1-2|TRBV20-1
CSASRTAKFYGYTF
>TRBJ2-7|TRBV28
CASSVGGGVTYEQYF
>TRBJ2-7|TRBV29-1
CSVGRGSPYEQYF
>TRBJ1-2|TRBV9
CASSFPAGYTF
>TRBJ2-2|TRBV27
CASSLMTTNTGELFF
>TRBJ1-5|TRBV5-1
CASSLASGAAQPQHF
>TRBJ2-1|TRBV5-4
CASSLGQGNSNEQFF
>TRBJ2-7|TRBV20-1
CSAIAGGGYEQYF
>TRBJ2-7|TRBV6-1
CASSRSGRALSEQYF
>TRBJ1-2|TRBV5-1
CASSLLDHLWGYTF
>TRBJ1-1|TRBV12-3/TRBV12-4
CASSPIRNTEAFF